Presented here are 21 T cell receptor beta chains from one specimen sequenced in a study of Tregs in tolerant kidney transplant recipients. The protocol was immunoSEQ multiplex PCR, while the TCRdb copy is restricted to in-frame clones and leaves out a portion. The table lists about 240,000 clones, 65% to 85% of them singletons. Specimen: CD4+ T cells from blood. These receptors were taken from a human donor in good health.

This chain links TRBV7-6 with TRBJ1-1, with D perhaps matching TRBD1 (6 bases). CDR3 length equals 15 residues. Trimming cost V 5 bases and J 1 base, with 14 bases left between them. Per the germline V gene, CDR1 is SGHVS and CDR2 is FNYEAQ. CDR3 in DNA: TGTGCCAGCAGCCTCCAACAGGGAGGGAACACTGAAGCTTTCTTT. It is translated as CASSLQQGGNTEAFF.

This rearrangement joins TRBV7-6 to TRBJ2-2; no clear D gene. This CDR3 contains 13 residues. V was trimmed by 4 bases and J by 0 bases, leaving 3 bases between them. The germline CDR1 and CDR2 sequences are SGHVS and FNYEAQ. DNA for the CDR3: TGTGCCAGCAGCTCCGCGAACACCGGGGAGCTGTTTTTT. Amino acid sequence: CASSSANTGELFF.

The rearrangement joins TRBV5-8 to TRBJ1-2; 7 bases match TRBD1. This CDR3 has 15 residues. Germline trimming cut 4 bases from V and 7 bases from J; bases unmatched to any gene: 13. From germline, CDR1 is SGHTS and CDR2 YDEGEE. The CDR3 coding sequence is TGTGCCAGCAGCCCCCACCCTGGGCAGGGGGGTGGCTACACCTTC. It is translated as CASSPHPGQGGGYTF.

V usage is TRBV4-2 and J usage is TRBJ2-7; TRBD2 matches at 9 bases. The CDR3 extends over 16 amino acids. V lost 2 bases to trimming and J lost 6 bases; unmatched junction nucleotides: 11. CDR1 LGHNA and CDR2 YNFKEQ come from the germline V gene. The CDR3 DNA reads TGTGCCAGCAGCCAAACCACTGGACTAGCGAATACCGAGCAGTACTTC. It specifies CASSQTTGLANTEQYF.

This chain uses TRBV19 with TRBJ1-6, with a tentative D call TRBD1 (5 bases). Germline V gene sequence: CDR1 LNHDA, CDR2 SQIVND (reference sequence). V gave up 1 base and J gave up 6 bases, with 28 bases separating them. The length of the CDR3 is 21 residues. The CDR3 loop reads CASSIVTGRRGPPTTNSPLHF. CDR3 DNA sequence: TGTGCCAGTAGTATAGTAACGGGGCGGAGGGGACCGCCAACCACTAATTCACCCCTCCACTTT.

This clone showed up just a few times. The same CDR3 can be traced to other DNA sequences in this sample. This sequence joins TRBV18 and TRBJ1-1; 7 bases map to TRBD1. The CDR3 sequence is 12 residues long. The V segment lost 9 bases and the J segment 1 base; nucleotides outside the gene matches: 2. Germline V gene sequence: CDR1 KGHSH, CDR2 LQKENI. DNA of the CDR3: TGTGCCAGTGGGACAGCGAACACTGAAGCTTTCTTT. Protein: CASGTANTEAFF.

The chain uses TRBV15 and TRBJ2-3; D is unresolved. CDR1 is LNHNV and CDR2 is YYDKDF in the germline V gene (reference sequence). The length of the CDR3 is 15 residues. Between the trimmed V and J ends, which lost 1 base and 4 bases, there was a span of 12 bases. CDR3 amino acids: CATSRGSTEADTQYF. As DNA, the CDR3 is TGTGCCACCAGCAGAGGGTCAACCGAGGCAGATACGCAGTATTTT.

CDR3 DNA: TGTGCCAGCCACAGGGGACTAGCAGCCACCGGGGAGCTGTTTTTT. Its translation is CASHRGLAATGELFF. The chain combines TRBV11-2 with TRBJ2-2; 9 bases map to TRBD2. The ends lost 8 bases at V and 4 bases at J; junction bases unmatched: 8. The V gene's germline CDR1 is SGHAT and CDR2 FQNNGV. CDR3 length: 15 residues.

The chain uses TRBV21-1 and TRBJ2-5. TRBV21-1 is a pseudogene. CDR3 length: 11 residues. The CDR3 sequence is CASSSPETQYF. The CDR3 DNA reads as TGTGCCAGCAGCAGCCCGGAGACCCAGTACTTC.

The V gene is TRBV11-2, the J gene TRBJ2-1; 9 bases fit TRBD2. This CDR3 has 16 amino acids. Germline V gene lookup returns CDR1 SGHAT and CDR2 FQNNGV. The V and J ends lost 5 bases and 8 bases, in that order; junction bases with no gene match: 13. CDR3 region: CASSATGLALVYEQFF. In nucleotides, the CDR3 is TGTGCCAGCAGCGCGACGGGACTAGCCCTTGTCTATGAGCAGTTCTTC.

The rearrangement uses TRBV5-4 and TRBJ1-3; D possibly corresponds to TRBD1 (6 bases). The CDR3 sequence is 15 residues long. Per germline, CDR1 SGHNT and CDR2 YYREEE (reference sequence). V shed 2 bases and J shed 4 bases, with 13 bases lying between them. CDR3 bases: TGTGCCAGCAGCTTCCGGGCAGGGGCAGGAAACACCATATATTTT. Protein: CASSFRAGAGNTIYF.

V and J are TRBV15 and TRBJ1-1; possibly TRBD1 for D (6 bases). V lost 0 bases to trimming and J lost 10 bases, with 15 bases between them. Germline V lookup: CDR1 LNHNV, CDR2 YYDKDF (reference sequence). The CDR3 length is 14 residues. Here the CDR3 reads CATSRDKGENRAFF. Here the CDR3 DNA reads TGTGCCACCAGCAGAGATAAGGGGGAAAATCGAGCTTTCTTT.

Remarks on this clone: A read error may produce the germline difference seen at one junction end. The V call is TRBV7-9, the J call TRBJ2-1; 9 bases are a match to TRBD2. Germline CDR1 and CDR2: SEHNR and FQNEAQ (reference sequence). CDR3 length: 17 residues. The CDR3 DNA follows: TGTGCCAGCAGCCCCCCTTATAGCGGGAGCTCCTACAATGCGCAGTTCTTC. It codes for CASSPPYSGSSYNAQFF.

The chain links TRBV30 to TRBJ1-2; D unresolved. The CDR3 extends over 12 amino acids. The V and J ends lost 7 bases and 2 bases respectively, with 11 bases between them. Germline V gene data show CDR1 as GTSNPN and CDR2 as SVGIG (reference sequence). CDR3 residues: CAYQRGNYGYTF. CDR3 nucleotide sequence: TGTGCCTACCAACGGGGAAACTATGGCTACACCTTC.

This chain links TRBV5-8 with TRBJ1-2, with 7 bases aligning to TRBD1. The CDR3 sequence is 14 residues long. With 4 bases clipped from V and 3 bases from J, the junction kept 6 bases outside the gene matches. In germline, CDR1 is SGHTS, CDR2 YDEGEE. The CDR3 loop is CASSRGTAYYGYTF. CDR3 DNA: TGTGCCAGCAGCCGAGGGACAGCCTACTATGGCTACACCTTC.

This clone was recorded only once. The CDR3 protein is CASRGDRGGYTF. DNA of the CDR3: TGTGCCAGCAGGGGGGACAGGGGAGGCTACACCTTC. The chain combines TRBV2 with TRBJ1-2; TRBD1 matches 10 bases. The CDR3 is 12 residues long. CDR1 is SNHLY, CDR2 FYNNEI, per germline. Losses at the gene ends were 6 bases for V and 8 bases for J; bases not matched to a gene: 3. Based on the CDR3 plus reference TRBV2 and TRBJ1-2, the full variable domain is EPEVTQTPSHQVTQMGQEVILRCVPISNHLYFYWYRQILGQKVEFLVSFYNNEISEKSEIFDDQFSVERPDGSNFTLKIRSTKLEDSAMYFCASRGDRGGYTFGSGTRLTVV.

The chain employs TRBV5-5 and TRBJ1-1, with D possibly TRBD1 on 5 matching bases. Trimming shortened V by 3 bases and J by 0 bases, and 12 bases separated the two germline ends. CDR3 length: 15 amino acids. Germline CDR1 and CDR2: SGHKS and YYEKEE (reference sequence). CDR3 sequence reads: CASSWQGPMNTEAFF. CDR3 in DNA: TGTGCCAGCAGCTGGCAGGGACCGATGAACACTGAAGCTTTCTTT.

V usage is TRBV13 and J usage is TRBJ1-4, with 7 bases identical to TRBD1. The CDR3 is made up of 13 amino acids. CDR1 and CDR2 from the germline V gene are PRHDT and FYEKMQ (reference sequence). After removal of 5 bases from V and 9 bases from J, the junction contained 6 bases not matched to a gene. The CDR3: CASSLRQGKKLFF. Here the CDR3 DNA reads TGTGCCAGCAGCCTACGACAGGGTAAAAAACTGTTTTTT.

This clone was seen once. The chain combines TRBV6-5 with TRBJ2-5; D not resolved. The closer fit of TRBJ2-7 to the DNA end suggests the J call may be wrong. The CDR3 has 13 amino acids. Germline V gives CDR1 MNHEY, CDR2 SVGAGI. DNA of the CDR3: TGTGCCAGCAGTTACTCGTCAGCGTACGAGCAGTACTTC. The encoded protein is CASSYSSAYEQYF.

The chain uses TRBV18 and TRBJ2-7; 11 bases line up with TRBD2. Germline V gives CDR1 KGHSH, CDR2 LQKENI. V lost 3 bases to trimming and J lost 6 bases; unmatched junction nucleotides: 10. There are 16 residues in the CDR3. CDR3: CASSPPSGRFEGEQYF. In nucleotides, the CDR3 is TGTGCCAGCTCACCCCCTAGCGGGAGGTTTGAAGGCGAGCAGTACTTC.

The CDR3 is CAWRRGRANTGELFF. The CDR3 DNA is TGTGCCTGGAGACGAGGACGGGCGAACACCGGGGAGCTGTTTTTT. The chain carries TRBV30 and TRBJ2-2; D ambiguous. Germline V gene lookup returns CDR1 GTSNPN and CDR2 SVGIG (reference sequence). The CDR3 has 15 residues. Trimming pared 3 bases from V and 0 bases from J, leaving 11 bases between. The full variable domain, in which reference TRBV30 and TRBJ2-2 provide the parts outside the CDR3, is SQTIHQWPATLVQPVGSPLSLECTVEGTSNPNLYWYRQAAGRGLQLLFYSVGIGQISSEVPQNLSASRPQDRQFILSSKKLLLSDSGFYLCAWRRGRANTGELFFGEGSRLTVL.